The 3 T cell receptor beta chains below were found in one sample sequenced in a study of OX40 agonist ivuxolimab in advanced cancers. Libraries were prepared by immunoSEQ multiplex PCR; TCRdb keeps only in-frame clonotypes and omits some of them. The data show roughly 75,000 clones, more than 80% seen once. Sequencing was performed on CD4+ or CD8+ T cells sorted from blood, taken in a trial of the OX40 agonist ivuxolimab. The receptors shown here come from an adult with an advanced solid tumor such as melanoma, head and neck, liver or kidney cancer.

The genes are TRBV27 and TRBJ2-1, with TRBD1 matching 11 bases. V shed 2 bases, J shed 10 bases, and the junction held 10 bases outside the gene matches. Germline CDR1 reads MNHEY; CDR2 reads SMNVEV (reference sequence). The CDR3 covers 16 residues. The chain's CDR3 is CASSLLLGQGVGEQFF. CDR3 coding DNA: TGTGCCAGCAGTTTACTTTTGGGACAGGGGGTAGGGGAGCAGTTCTTC.

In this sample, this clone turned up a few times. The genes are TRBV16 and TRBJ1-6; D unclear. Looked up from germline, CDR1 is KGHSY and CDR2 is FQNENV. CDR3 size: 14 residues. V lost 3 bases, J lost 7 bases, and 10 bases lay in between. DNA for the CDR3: TGTGCCAGCAGCCATGAGGAGGCAAATTCACCCCTCCACTTT. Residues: CASSHEEANSPLHF.

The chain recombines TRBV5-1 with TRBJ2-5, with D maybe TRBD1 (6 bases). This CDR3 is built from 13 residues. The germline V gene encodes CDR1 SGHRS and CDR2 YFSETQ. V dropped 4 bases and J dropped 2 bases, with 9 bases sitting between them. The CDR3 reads CASSHGQQETQYF. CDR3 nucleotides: TGCGCCAGCAGCCACGGACAGCAAGAGACCCAGTACTTC.